This entry lists 21 T cell receptor beta chains sequenced from one sample in a study of T cell responses to AZD1222 COVID-19 vaccine (dated by TCRdb to the early 2020s). Library preparation was by the immunoSEQ multiplex PCR assay. Sourced from immuneACCESS, this table was stored by TCRdb with only in-frame sequences that have V and J called. A share of the clones is absent; for the studies checked, an unresolved V gene accounts for under half, and the remainder has no known explanation. For this sample there are some 120,000 clones; about 82% appear just once. The ten most abundant clones make up 9.5% to 15% of the sample. This specimen's time point label, interpreted: baseline before first vaccination. This material consisted of peripheral blood, taken on day 0 of AZD1222 vaccination. These TCRs come from an adult in good health.

This chain connects TRBV9 to TRBJ1-1; unclear D gene. Germline V CDR1 and CDR2: SGDLS, YYNGEE. This CDR3 is built from 17 residues. The V gene lost 1 base and the J gene lost 0 bases, with 16 bases spanning the gap. This CDR3 reads CASSVRDGDLLNTEAFF. CDR3 DNA: TGTGCCAGCAGCGTACGTGACGGCGACCTTTTGAACACTGAAGCTTTCTTT.

The gene calls are TRBV6-4 and TRBJ1-5; 8 bases agree with TRBD1. Germline assignment: CDR1 MRHNA and CDR2 SNTAGT. The CDR3 sequence is 17 residues long. V shed 0 bases and J 1 base; nucleotides not matched to a gene: 5. As DNA, the CDR3 is TGTGCCAGCAGTGACTCGACAGGGGTGGTAAGCAATCAGCCCCAGCATTTT. As protein: CASSDSTGVVSNQPQHF.

The chain couples TRBV9 to TRBJ2-3; either TRBD1 or TRBD2 may supply D (5 bases each). The CDR3 is 14 residues long. Germline V gene sequence: CDR1 SGDLS, CDR2 YYNGEE. The ends were cut back, 3 bases at V and 8 bases at J, with 16 bases in the middle. The chain's CDR3 is CASSGVWGSRTQYF. CDR3 sequence (DNA): TGTGCCAGCAGCGGCGTCTGGGGGAGCCGTACGCAGTATTTT.

V and J are TRBV12-3 or TRBV12-4 and TRBJ1-1; 9 bases match TRBD1. The CDR3 contains 12 residues. Trimming took 6 bases from V and 7 from J; bases not matched to a gene: 3. The CDR3 region has the DNA TGTGCCAGCAGACGACAGGGGGGTGAAGCTTTCTTT. Translating it yields CASRRQGGEAFF.

This chain uses TRBV5-1 with TRBJ1-2; TRBD1 agrees at 8 bases. Trimming removed 4 bases from V and 4 bases from J; junction bases left unmatched: 9. CDR1 is SGHRS, CDR2 YFSETQ, per germline. This CDR3 has 15 amino acids. The CDR3 nucleotides read TGCGCCAGCAGCCCAGGACAGGGAGCCTTCTATGGCTACACCTTC. Its translation: CASSPGQGAFYGYTF.

The V and J genes are TRBV21-1 and TRBJ1-2. TRBV21-1 is labeled a pseudogene. This CDR3 contains 18 residues. This chain's CDR3 is CASSKGETKPTVNYGYTF. The CDR3 nucleotides are TGTGCCAGCAGCAAAGGGGAGACCAAACCCACTGTTAACTATGGCTACACCTTC.

CDR3 sequence reads: CASSQGPAYNEQFF. Here the CDR3 DNA reads TGTGCCAGCAGCCAAGGCCCCGCCTACAATGAGCAGTTCTTC. This rearrangement joins TRBV3-1 (or the pseudogene TRBV3-2) to TRBJ2-1, with D unresolved. The CDR3 loop spans 14 amino acids. With 1 base removed from V and 2 bases from J, the gap between germline ends came to 6 bases. Looked up from germline, CDR1 is LGHDT and CDR2 is YNNKEL (reference sequence).

The chain couples TRBV12-3 or TRBV12-4 to TRBJ1-2; D gene unclear. Trimming left V 2 bases short and J 0 bases short, with 4 bases between. The CDR3 runs 13 residues. The CDR3 DNA sequence: TGTGCCAGCAGTTTACCAGCTAACTATGGCTACACCTTC. Translating it yields CASSLPANYGYTF.

The rearrangement links TRBV7-2 to TRBJ2-5; TRBD1 matches at 7 bases. Germline V gives CDR1 SGHTA, CDR2 FQGNSA. This CDR3 comprises 16 residues. Trimming at V came to 5 bases and at J to 4 bases, leaving 13 bases not matched to a gene. The CDR3 nucleotides read TGTGCCAGCAGCCCACGAGTAGCACCAGGGGGAGAGACCCAGTACTTC. As protein: CASSPRVAPGGETQYF.

The chain uses TRBV7-9 and TRBJ2-7, with 7 bases matching TRBD1. Germline loops: CDR1 SEHNR, CDR2 FQNEAQ (reference sequence). The V segment lost 5 bases and the J segment 2 bases; nucleotides outside the gene matches: 3. The CDR3 spans 13 residues. CDR3 coding DNA: TGTGCCAGCAGCCAGGGACAGCCCTACGAGCAGTACTTC. Its translation is CASSQGQPYEQYF.

The rearrangement uses TRBV28 and TRBJ1-1; possible D gene TRBD1, 5 bases. Trimming took 2 bases from V and 2 from J, leaving 12 bases between them. This CDR3 spans 15 amino acids. Per the germline V gene, CDR1 is MDHEN and CDR2 is SYDVKM. The CDR3: CASSLEGSINTEAFF. The DNA for the CDR3 is TGTGCCAGCAGTTTAGAGGGGAGCATAAACACTGAAGCTTTCTTT.

The rearrangement uses TRBV11-2 and TRBJ2-7, with unresolved D. V was clipped by 0 bases and J by 0 bases, with 9 bases between them. Germline-derived CDR1 and CDR2 are SGHAT and FQNNGV. The CDR3 contains 15 residues. CDR3 amino acids: CASSLDTSPSYEQYF. DNA of the CDR3: TGTGCCAGCAGCTTAGACACGTCGCCCTCCTACGAGCAGTACTTC.

The chain couples TRBV19 to TRBJ1-2; D not certain. Germline V gene sequence: CDR1 LNHDA, CDR2 SQIVND (reference sequence). This CDR3 is 13 amino acids long. V lost 5 bases to trimming and J lost 6 bases, with 13 bases between them. The CDR3 DNA follows: TGTGCCAGTAGTTCGGGTAGTACCCATGGCTACACCTTC. Protein product: CASSSGSTHGYTF.

The rearrangement joins TRBV18 to TRBJ2-7, with 10 positions matching TRBD2. Germline assignment: CDR1 KGHSH and CDR2 LQKENI. J was trimmed by 4 bases and V by 0 bases; bases with no gene match: 6. This CDR3 is built from 16 residues. CDR3 nucleotides: TGTGCCAGCTCACCACCAGCGGGAGGGCCAAGGTACGAGCAGTACTTC. Its translation: CASSPPAGGPRYEQYF.

V gene TRBV7-6 combines with J gene TRBJ1-3; D is unclear. The CDR3 runs to 15 residues. Trimming cost V 5 bases and J 1 base, with 12 bases left between them. Germline V CDR1 and CDR2: SGHVS, FNYEAQ. The CDR3 here is CASSHDGNSGNTIYF. The DNA of the CDR3 is TGTGCCAGCAGCCACGACGGAAATTCTGGAAACACCATATATTTT.

This chain joins TRBV28 and TRBJ1-5; 9 nucleotides agree with TRBD1. This CDR3 has 16 residues. The germline gives CDR1 MDHEN, CDR2 SYDVKM. With V trimmed by 5 bases and J by 2 bases, 7 bases remained unmatched. The CDR3 is CASSPMGQGGNQPQHF. CDR3 nucleotides: TGTGCCAGCAGTCCTATGGGACAGGGAGGCAATCAGCCCCAGCATTTT.

This rearrangement joins TRBV27 to TRBJ2-7, with a weak D call TRBD1 (6 bases). With 5 bases removed from V and 5 bases from J, the gap between germline ends came to 13 bases. The V gene's germline CDR1 is MNHEY and CDR2 SMNVEV (reference sequence). The CDR3 runs 13 residues. The CDR3 DNA follows: TGTGCCAGCAGTCGTTCACAGGGACACGAGCAGTACTTC. Translating gives CASSRSQGHEQYF.

The V and J genes are TRBV5-4 and TRBJ1-2, with TRBD1 identical over 9 bases. This CDR3 is 14 amino acids long. V was pared by 5 bases and J by 8 bases, with 10 bases of the junction left unmatched. Looked up from germline, CDR1 is SGHNT and CDR2 is YYREEE (reference sequence). Here the CDR3 DNA reads TGTGCCAGCAGACCTACAGGGGGCGCCCCGGGCTACACCTTC. It codes for CASRPTGGAPGYTF.

About this clone: The sample carries other DNA sequences with the same CDR3. DNA of the CDR3: TGTGCCAGCAGTTTAATCGGTAGCGGTAACACCGGGGAGCTGTTTTTT. Amino acids: CASSLIGSGNTGELFF. The chain is built from TRBV28 and TRBJ2-2, with a weak D call TRBD2 (6 bases). V was pared by 2 bases and J by 2 bases, with 12 bases between. The CDR3 extends over 16 amino acids. The germline V gene encodes CDR1 MDHEN and CDR2 SYDVKM. Combining the CDR3 with reference TRBV28 and TRBJ2-2 gives the whole variable domain DVKVTQSSRYLVKRTGEKVFLECVQDMDHENMFWYRQDPGLGLRLIYFSYDVKMKEKGDIPEGYSVSREKKERFSLILESASTNQTSMYLCASSLIGSGNTGELFFGEGSRLTVL.

CDR3 residues: CASSQAVTAEGEKLFF. The CDR3 coding sequence is TGCGCCAGCAGCCAAGCGGTGACAGCCGAGGGGGAAAAACTGTTTTTT. The chain has TRBV4-1 and TRBJ1-4; the D gene is possibly TRBD1 (5 bases). The CDR3 is 16 amino acids. Trimming removed 1 base from V and 8 bases from J, with 17 bases in between. Germline CDR1 reads MGHRA; CDR2 reads YSYEKL.

The gene calls are TRBV11-2 and TRBJ2-4; TRBD2 matches 7 bases. V shed 1 base and J 0 bases; nucleotides not matched to a gene: 9. The germline V gene has CDR1 SGHAT and CDR2 FQNNGV. This CDR3 contains 18 residues. CDR3 sequence reads: CASSLGGAGVLAKNIQYF. The DNA of the CDR3 is TGTGCCAGCAGCTTAGGGGGCGCGGGGGTATTAGCCAAAAACATTCAGTACTTC.